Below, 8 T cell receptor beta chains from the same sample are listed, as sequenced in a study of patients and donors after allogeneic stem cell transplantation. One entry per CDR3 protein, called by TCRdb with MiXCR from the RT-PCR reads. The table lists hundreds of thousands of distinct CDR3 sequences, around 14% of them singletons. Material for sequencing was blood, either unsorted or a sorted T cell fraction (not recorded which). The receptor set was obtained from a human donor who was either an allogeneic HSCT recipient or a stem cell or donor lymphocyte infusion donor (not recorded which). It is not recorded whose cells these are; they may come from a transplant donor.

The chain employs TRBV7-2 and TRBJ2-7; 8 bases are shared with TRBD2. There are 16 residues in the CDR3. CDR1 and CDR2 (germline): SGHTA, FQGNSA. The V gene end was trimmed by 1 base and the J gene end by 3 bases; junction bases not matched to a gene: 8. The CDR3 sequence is CASSLEGAGGFYEQYF. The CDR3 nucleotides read TGTGCCAGCAGCTTAGAAGGGGCGGGGGGTTTCTACGAGCAGTACTTC.

DNA of the CDR3: TGTGCCAGCAGTGTAGGTTCAACTAATGAAAAACTGTTTTTT. Translating gives CASSVGSTNEKLFF. V and J are TRBV2 and TRBJ1-4; D not resolved. The length of the CDR3 is 14 residues. Germline V gene sequence: CDR1 SNHLY, CDR2 FYNNEI. Trimming stripped 4 bases from V and 0 bases from J, with 6 bases between.

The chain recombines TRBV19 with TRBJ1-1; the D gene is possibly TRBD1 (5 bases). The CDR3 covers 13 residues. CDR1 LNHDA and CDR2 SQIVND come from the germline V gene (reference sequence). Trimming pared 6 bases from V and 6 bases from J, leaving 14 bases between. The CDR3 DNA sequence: TGTGCCAGTAGCCGACCGCGGGGCGCTGAAGCTTTCTTT. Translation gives CASSRPRGAEAFF. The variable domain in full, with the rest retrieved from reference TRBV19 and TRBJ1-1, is DGGITQSPKYLFRKEGQNVTLSCEQNLNHDAMYWYRQDPGQGLRLIYYSQIVNDFQKGDIAEGYSVSREKKESFPLTVTSAQKNPTAFYLCASSRPRGAEAFFGQGTRLTVV.

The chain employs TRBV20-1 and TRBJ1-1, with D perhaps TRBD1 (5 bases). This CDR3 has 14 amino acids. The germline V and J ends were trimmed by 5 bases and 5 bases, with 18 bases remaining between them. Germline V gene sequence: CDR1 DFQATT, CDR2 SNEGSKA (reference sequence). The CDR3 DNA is TGCAGTGCTCCGACCGGGGCTAAGGGGACTGAAGCTTTCTTT. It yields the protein CSAPTGAKGTEAFF.

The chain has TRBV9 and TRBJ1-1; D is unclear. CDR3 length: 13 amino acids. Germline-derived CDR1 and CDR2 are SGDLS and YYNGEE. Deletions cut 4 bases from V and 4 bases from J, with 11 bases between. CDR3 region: CASSSGLATEAFF. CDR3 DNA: TGTGCCAGCAGCAGTGGTTTGGCCACTGAAGCTTTCTTT. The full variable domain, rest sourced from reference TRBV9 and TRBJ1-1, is DSGVTQTPKHLITATGQRVTLRCSPRSGDLSVYWYQQSLDQGLQFLIQYYNGEERAKGNILERFSAQQFPDLHSELNLSSLELGDSALYFCASSSGLATEAFFGQGTRLTVV.

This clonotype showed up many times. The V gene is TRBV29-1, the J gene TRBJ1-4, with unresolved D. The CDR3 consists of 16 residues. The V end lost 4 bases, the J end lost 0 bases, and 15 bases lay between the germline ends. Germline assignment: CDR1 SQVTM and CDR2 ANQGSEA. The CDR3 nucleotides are TGCAGCGTTGTCCCGGTTGGTGTTTCAACTAATGAAAAACTGTTTTTT. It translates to CSVVPVGVSTNEKLFF.

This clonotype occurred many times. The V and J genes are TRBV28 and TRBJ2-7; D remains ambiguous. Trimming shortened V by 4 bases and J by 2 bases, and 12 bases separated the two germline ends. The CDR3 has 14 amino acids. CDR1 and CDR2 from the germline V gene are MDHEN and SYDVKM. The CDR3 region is CASSSPARTYEQYF. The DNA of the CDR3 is TGTGCCAGCAGTTCCCCGGCGCGGACCTACGAGCAGTACTTC.

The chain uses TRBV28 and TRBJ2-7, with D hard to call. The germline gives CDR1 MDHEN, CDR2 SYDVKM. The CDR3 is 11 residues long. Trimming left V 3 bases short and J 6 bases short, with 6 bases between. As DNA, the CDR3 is TGTGCCAGCAGTTTGAAGGGCGAGCAGTACTTC. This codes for CASSLKGEQYF.